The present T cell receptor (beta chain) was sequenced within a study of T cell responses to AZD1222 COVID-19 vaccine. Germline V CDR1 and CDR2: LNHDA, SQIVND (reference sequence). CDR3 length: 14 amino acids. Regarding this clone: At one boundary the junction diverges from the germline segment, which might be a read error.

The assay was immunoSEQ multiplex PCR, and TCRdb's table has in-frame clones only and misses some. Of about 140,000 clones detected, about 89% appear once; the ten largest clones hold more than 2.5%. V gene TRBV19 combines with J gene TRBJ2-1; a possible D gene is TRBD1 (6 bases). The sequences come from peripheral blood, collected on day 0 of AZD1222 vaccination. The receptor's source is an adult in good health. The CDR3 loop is CASSTTPQGLGQVF. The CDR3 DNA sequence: TGTGCCAGTAGTACTACCCCCCAGGGGTTGGGTCAGGTCTTC.